This TCR beta chain was recorded in a study of blood T cells in healthy people across ages (dated by TCRdb to the mid-2010s). Looking at the study overall: Template switching captured roughly one uniquely barcoded TCR beta cDNA molecule per two T cells in model experiments. To track age-related changes in TCR beta repertoire diversity, the study relied on deep sequencing normalized with unique cDNA molecular identifiers. The donors were divided into four age groups: young (average about 16 years), middle-aged (approximately 39), aged (around 59) and long-lived (nearly 85). For two donors (one aged 18 to 30 and one aged 80 or older), the study analyzed two additional independent replicas of 1 million unique cDNA reads from the same blood draw.

The 39 donors, aged about 6 to 95 years, were systemically healthy Caucasian individuals from Russia. About 9.1 milliliters of peripheral blood were collected from each donor into EDTA-treated Vacutainer tubes. PBMCs were isolated by Ficoll-Paque density-gradient centrifugation, with at least 6 million obtained per sample. Total RNA, at least 6 micrograms per sample, was extracted from PBMCs with Trizol reagent. The percentages of naive CD45RAhigh/CD27high T cells were determined by flow cytometry on a PBMC aliquot from every donor. Findings and caveats that apply to the study as a whole: Conclusive comparison of naive and antigen-experienced compartments was prevented by the profiling of bulk unsorted PBMCs. Observed TCR beta diversity correlated strongly with the percentage of naive T cells measured by flow cytometry. Because donor CMV infection status was unknown, age-related changes in expanded clonotypes were potentially confounded. Observed TCR beta diversity per million T cells fell roughly linearly with age, and a significant reduction was already apparent by age around 40. Total diversity estimates from one million sequenced T cells were considered lower bounds and underestimates. Compared with the aged group, more naive CD4+ T cells, fewer expanded clones and increased TCR diversity were shown by the long-lived group, suggesting age selection.

The CDR3 measures 12 amino acids from cysteine to phenylalanine. This entry keeps only the CDR3 DNA: 36 bases, framed from base 1. V drops 2 bases and J drops 9 bases, leaving 8 bases in between. CDR1 is given as MNHNY and CDR2 as SVGAGI, both from the germline V gene (reference sequence). Preparation of the library involved 5' RACE. The sequencer listed for this sample is Illumina HiSeq 2500. The second PCR ran for about 6 to 12 cycles and used a J-beta primer mix along with a sample-barcoded 5' primer. A unique molecular identifier was introduced onto each TCR beta cDNA molecule by a template-switch 5' adaptor carrying 12 random nucleotides. Each sample yielded at least 2.5 million CDR3-containing paired-end reads. First-strand cDNA synthesis was performed from all RNA using the Mint cDNA synthesis kit, with priming by a TRBC-specific oligonucleotide. Following uracil-DNA glycosylase treatment, all cDNA underwent a first 18-cycle PCR with the universal primers M1SS and BC2_uni_R. Processing in the source paper ran as follows. Normalization of each sample was performed by random selection of 1 million high-quality reads, each carrying a distinct molecular identifier. Reads with shared molecular identifiers were discarded instead of being binned into consensus sequences. CDR3 identification, clonotype clustering and error correction used MiTCR with a Q25 quality threshold and the strictest error-elimination algorithm. A nonparametric unseen species model with Euler transformation was used to estimate lower-bound total TCR beta diversity. The raw public reads went through TCRdb reprocessing: fastp at Q25, MiXCR clone calling, in-frame beta chains kept. Every entry covers one CDR3 protein and lists the most common genes and DNA from its rows. TCRdb's processing, not the authors' own work, is the source of the V and J calls. The sample includes 780,000 or so distinct CDR3 sequences, with 25% observed a single time. Of the sample, approximately 4% falls within the top ten clones.

In this sample, this clonotype turned up many times. This receptor's antigen is unknown. Base quality data are lacking; no much larger clone is found one base away. The same specimen was also included in a second study, on T cells of mothers and their children. Taken from the second paper: Donors were nine systemically healthy Caucasian individuals: three mothers and their six children. cDNA synthesis consumed the entire amount of extracted RNA, loaded at around 1.5 ug RNA in each 15 ul reaction. In the second PCR, sample barcodes and 2-4 random nucleotides were introduced via the M1S primer. Over 8 million TCR beta CDR3 reads were obtained for each mother, and some 3 million reads were obtained for each child. Thymic selection similarly shapes TCR recombination output in related and unrelated pairs, with minor effect from inherited differences. Normalized repertoire overlap was always slightly but never significantly higher in related than unrelated mother-child pairs. No persistent microchimeric T cell clones were detected, at a sensitivity of roughly 100 clones per million clonotypes. Deep NGS was used in the study to compare the TCR beta repertoires of mothers and children and to look for features that separate related mother-child pairs from unrelated individuals. Mothers averaged about 37 +/- 4 years of age and children averaged roughly 10 +/- 4 years. After adapter ligation with NEBNext reagents, the libraries were sequenced on Illumina HiSeq 2000 with 100+100 nt paired-end reads. To prevent cross-contamination, the mother and child libraries were prepared a month apart and were sequenced in separate runs. For each donor, somewhere between roughly 450,000 and 2,100,000 distinct TCR beta clonotypes were identified. Naive TCR beta clonotypes were estimated from low-frequency clonotypes matched to each donor's FACS-determined naive share, without sorting.

Source material: blood. The receptor's source is a boy younger than 18 in good health. The rearrangement combines TRBV6-6 with TRBJ2-1; confidence is insufficient to name the D gene. The DNA is TGTGCCAGCAGTTACAGGCGAGTTGAGCAGTTCTTC. This yields the protein CASSYRRVEQFF.